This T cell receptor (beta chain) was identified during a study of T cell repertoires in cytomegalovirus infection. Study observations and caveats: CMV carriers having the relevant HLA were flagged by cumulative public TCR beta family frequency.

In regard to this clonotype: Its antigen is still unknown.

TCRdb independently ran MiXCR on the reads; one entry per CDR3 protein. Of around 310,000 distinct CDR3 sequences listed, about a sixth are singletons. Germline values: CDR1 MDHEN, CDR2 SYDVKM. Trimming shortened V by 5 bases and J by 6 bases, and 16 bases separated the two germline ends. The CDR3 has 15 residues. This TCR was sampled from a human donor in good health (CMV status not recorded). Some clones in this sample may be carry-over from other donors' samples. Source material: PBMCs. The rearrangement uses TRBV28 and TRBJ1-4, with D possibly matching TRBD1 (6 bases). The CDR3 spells CASSTSWGADEKLFF. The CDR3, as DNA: TGTGCCAGCAGTACCTCATGGGGGGCTGATGAAAAACTGTTTTTT.